This T cell receptor (beta chain) was profiled in a study of blood T cell repertoires in COVID-19 (TCRdb year 2020). Regarding the research as a whole: The collaborator samples originated in the United States, Italy and Spain and spanned the acute and convalescent phases of COVID-19. The material from the prospective study consisted of cDNA or gDNA derived from T cells, B-cell-depleted T cells, or PBMCs. Subjects who had been exposed to COVID-19, were actively infected with it, or had recovered from it provided the deeply sampled blood TCRbeta repertoires that made up the dataset. The repertoires were released in a freely available public database intended as a resource for research on the immune response to SARS-CoV-2. The samples were drawn from two sources: the first 160 participants of the ongoing ImmuneRACE study, and 1,000 to 1,500 subjects contributed by 6 global collaborators. Sample metadata almost always included a de-identified subject ID, COVID-19 status, age in years and sex. HLA class I and class II types, where available, came from metadata supplied by the sample provider rather than from assay-based typing. General study outcomes and caveats: The quantity of clinical and demographic metadata differed by source and by participant and was supplied without curation.

In the case of this clone: No cognate antigen has been identified for it. No much larger clone exists at a distance of one base, and base qualities are not known.

TCRbeta CDR3 regions were amplified from genomic DNA by means of the immunoSEQ Assay, a bias-controlled multiplex PCR. Per the authors' processing: The number of nucleated cells in each sample was estimated from the amplification of reference gene primers within the assay. Sequence reads were collapsed and filtered to measure the absolute abundance of every unique TCRbeta CDR3 rearrangement. For each sample, productive Simpson clonality was calculated as the square root of Simpson's diversity index over productive rearrangements. The table comes from immuneACCESS by way of TCRdb, which keeps in-frame sequences with V and J called. Part of the clones is missing from these tables; in studies checked, under half for an unresolved V gene and the rest for unknown reasons. Clone size and V and J calls were adopted from that table, with D and trimming inferred from the DNA. The sample includes more than 250,000 clones, with roughly 85% observed a single time. The ten largest make up 4% to 6% of the sample.

Counted from cysteine to phenylalanine, this CDR3 has 15 amino acids. Left in the record is the CDR3 DNA by itself, 45 bases read in frame from the first base. Collaborating institutions collected whole blood in K2EDTA tubes following their own protocols. Collaborator samples were shipped for TCRbeta analysis as frozen whole blood, isolated PBMCs, or DNA extracted from either sample type. The chain was built from TRBV21-1 and TRBJ2-5; the table gives TRBD1 as D, unverified against the DNA. TRBV21-1 is given as a pseudogene. This sequence originates from a middle-aged man with active or convalescent COVID-19. The sample taken for sequencing was peripheral blood. The CDR3 protein: CASGRQGSTEETQYF. In nucleotide form, the sequence is TGTGCCAGCGGAAGACAGGGCAGTACGGAAGAGACCCAGTACTTC.